This T cell receptor (beta chain) originates from a study of T cells in Graves' hyperthyroidism and ophthalmopathy. Amplified regions were TCR beta CDR3 sequences from RNA transcripts. In the first-round RT-PCR of the TCR CDR3, the HTBI primer set was used. One entry per CDR3 protein results from TCRdb running MiXCR on the multiplex PCR reads. The table has hundreds of thousands of distinct CDR3 sequences, 15% to 20% seen once. Trimming stripped 5 bases from V and 4 bases from J, with 13 bases between. Germline values: CDR1 SGHRS, CDR2 YFSETQ. The CDR3 has 14 amino acids. The TCR comes from a man in his forties with Graves' ophthalmopathy. Sample: blood. The genes are TRBV5-1 and TRBJ2-1, with D tentatively TRBD2 (6 bases). CDR3 protein: CASREGQTYNEQFF. DNA of the CDR3: TGCGCCAGCAGGGAGGGGCAGACTTACAATGAGCAGTTCTTC.